This T cell receptor (beta chain) was sequenced in a study of OX40 agonist ivuxolimab in advanced cancers. At the level of the study: Given to patients was ivuxolimab, an agonistic anti-OX40 (CD134) antibody. Six ivuxolimab dose levels, 0.01 to 10 mg/kg, were given intravenously every 2 weeks. Eligibility admitted prior anti-PD-1, anti-PD-L1 or anti-CTLA-4 therapy; about 40% had some.

Blood got drawn at baseline, again on cycle 4 day 1, and then on cycle 7 day 1. Sequencing was performed with immunoSEQ multiplex PCR; in TCRdb, only in-frame clones are kept and a portion is missing. Here the sample spans roughly 70,000 clones, approximately 90% being singletons. This clone was found once. The material was CD4+ or CD8+ T cells sorted from blood, obtained in a trial of the OX40 agonist ivuxolimab. The sequence came from an adult with an advanced solid tumor such as melanoma, head and neck, liver or kidney cancer.

The CDR3 loop reads CASSLVSGRVDEQFF. The CDR3 nucleotides are TGCGCCAGCAGCTTAGTTAGCGGGAGGGTGGATGAGCAGTTCTTC. The chain has TRBV5-1 and TRBJ2-1; TRBD2 matches 11 bases. With 2 bases clipped from V and 8 bases from J, the junction kept 6 bases outside the gene matches. Germline CDR1 reads SGHRS; CDR2 reads YFSETQ. The CDR3 has 15 amino acids.